The 22 T cell receptor beta chains presented below share a single source sample, sequenced in a study of T cells in Graves' hyperthyroidism and ophthalmopathy. Researchers amplified the TCR beta CDR3 regions from RNA transcripts. First-round RT-PCR with HTBI primers amplified the TCR CDR3 region. TCRdb redid the calling of the multiplex PCR reads with MiXCR, one entry per CDR3 protein. The sample lists around 620,000 distinct CDR3 sequences; 35% to 55% were seen once. The sequenced sample was peripheral blood or thyroid tissue (not recorded which). The origin of the receptors is an adult woman with Graves' disease, either hyperthyroidism or ophthalmopathy (not recorded which).

The chain has TRBV7-3 and TRBJ2-2, with 7 nucleotides matching TRBD2. The length of the CDR3 is 16 residues. With V trimmed by 7 bases and J by 8 bases, 16 bases remained unmatched. CDR1 is SGHTA, CDR2 FQGTGA, per germline. The CDR3 DNA reads TGTGCCAGCACTGGGTCTAGCGGAAGTGTTCGTGGGGAGCTGTTTTTT. It yields the protein CASTGSSGSVRGELFF.

Note on this clonotype: The junction departs from germline at one end; a sequencing error may be responsible. V usage is TRBV11-2 and J usage is TRBJ1-2, with TRBD1 identical over 9 bases. Germline V gene sequence: CDR1 SGHAT, CDR2 FQNNGV. CDR3 length: 14 residues. The chain's CDR3 is CASSPDRGNYGHTF. The CDR3, as DNA: TGTGCCAGCAGTCCTGACAGGGGGAACTATGGCCACACCTTC.

The chain carries TRBV20-1 and TRBJ2-7; TRBD1 is a possible D gene (5 bases). Looked up from germline, CDR1 is DFQATT and CDR2 is SNEGSKA (reference sequence). The CDR3 runs to 13 residues. Between the trimmed V and J ends, which lost 3 bases and 6 bases, there was a span of 15 bases. CDR3: CSASSRDQREQYF. DNA of the CDR3: TGCAGTGCTAGTTCCAGGGATCAGCGCGAGCAGTACTTC.

This clonotype has just a few counts. At one end, the junction sequence differs from germline, possibly due to a read error. This chain uses TRBV7-2 with TRBJ2-2; the match to TRBD2 covers 14 bases. CDR3 size: 12 residues. The germline CDR1 and CDR2 sequences are SGHTA and FQGNSA. The CDR3 DNA is TGTGCCAGCAGGGGGACTAGCGGGGGGCTGTTTTTT. This codes for CASRGTSGGLFF. The variable domain in full, completed from reference TRBV7-2 and TRBJ2-2, reads GAGVSQSPSNKVTEKGKDVELRCDPISGHTALYWYRQSLGQGLEFLIYFQGNSAPDKSGLPSDRFSAERTGGSVSTLTIQRTQQEDSAVYLCASRGTSGGLFFGEGSRLTVL.

V gene TRBV5-5 combines with J gene TRBJ1-2; possible D gene TRBD1, 5 bases. Germline V gene sequence: CDR1 SGHKS, CDR2 YYEKEE (reference sequence). This CDR3 has 16 amino acids. V lost 3 bases to trimming and J lost 4 bases, with 19 bases between them. CDR3 amino acids: CASSSQPGTAAYGYTF. In nucleotides, the CDR3 is TGTGCCAGCAGCTCGCAGCCCGGGACTGCGGCCTATGGCTACACCTTC.

This clonotype appeared a single time. The chain carries TRBV9 and TRBJ1-2; 9 nucleotides line up with TRBD1. The CDR3 loop spans 19 amino acids. Losses at the gene ends were 5 bases for V and 3 bases for J; bases not matched to a gene: 20. Germline CDR1 and CDR2: SGDLS and YYNGEE. Written as DNA, the CDR3 is TGTGCCAGCAGTGGCCCCCTCTCGGGACAGGGCGTGAAGGACTATGGCTACACCTTC. Translated, it gives CASSGPLSGQGVKDYGYTF. Drawing the rest from reference TRBV9 and TRBJ1-2, the complete variable domain is DSGVTQTPKHLITATGQRVTLRCSPRSGDLSVYWYQQSLDQGLQFLIQYYNGEERAKGNILERFSAQQFPDLHSELNLSSLELGDSALYFCASSGPLSGQGVKDYGYTFGSGTRLTVV.

In this sample, this clonotype turned up many times. The chain uses TRBV12-3 or TRBV12-4 and TRBJ1-1; a possible D gene is TRBD1 (6 bases). The V end was cut by 6 bases, the J end by 7 bases, with 24 bases between. The CDR3 loop spans 16 amino acids. This CDR3 is CASSPREAAGEVEAFF. In nucleotides, the CDR3 is TGTGCCAGCAGCCCAAGGGAAGCGGCAGGGGAGGTTGAAGCTTTCTTT.

The rearrangement uses TRBV24-1 and TRBJ1-3, with D uncertain. CDR3 length: 11 amino acids. Per the germline V gene, CDR1 is KGHDR and CDR2 is SFDVKD. Trimming pared 5 bases from V and 7 bases from J, leaving 5 bases between. For the CDR3, the DNA is TGTGCCACCAGTGGGGATAACACCATATATTTT. Translating gives CATSGDNTIYF.

CDR3 DNA: TGCGCCAGCAGCTTGGCCGTTAGTGTGAACACTGAAGCTTTCTTT. Protein product: CASSLAVSVNTEAFF. The chain has TRBV5-1 and TRBJ1-1; D not certain. Trimming cost V 0 bases and J 0 bases, with 9 bases left between them. The CDR3 length is 15 residues. Germline loops: CDR1 SGHRS, CDR2 YFSETQ.

The sample holds many counts of this clonotype. CDR3 amino acids: CASSGLAYSPLHF. The CDR3 DNA sequence: TGTGCCAGCAGTGGACTAGCTTATTCACCCCTCCACTTT. The chain employs TRBV25-1 and TRBJ1-6; D is ambiguous. V dropped 4 bases and J dropped 8 bases, with 9 bases sitting between them. The CDR3 extends over 13 amino acids. CDR1 is MGHDK, CDR2 SYGVNS, per germline.

This clonotype was seen a few times. V gene TRBV12-3 or TRBV12-4 combines with J gene TRBJ1-1, with D possibly TRBD1 on 6 matching bases. The V and J ends lost 7 bases and 1 base respectively, with 13 bases between them. CDR3 length equals 14 residues. The CDR3 nucleotides read TGTGCCAGCACCCGAGGCAGGGGGAACACTGAAGCTTTCTTT. Translating gives CASTRGRGNTEAFF.

This clonotype has at least ten counts. The chain couples TRBV7-2 to TRBJ1-1, with TRBD1 as a possible D gene (6 bases). V was pared by 1 base and J by 11 bases, with 14 bases between. This CDR3 has 13 residues. CDR1 and CDR2 (germline): SGHTA, FQGNSA. For the CDR3, the DNA is TGTGCCAGCAGCTTAGGGAACAACAGGGTTGCTTTCTTT. Translation gives CASSLGNNRVAFF.

The genes are TRBV20-1 and TRBJ2-7; the D gene is possibly TRBD2 (6 bases). V dropped 6 bases and J dropped 5 bases, with 14 bases sitting between them. The CDR3 runs to 12 residues. Germline CDR1 is DFQATT and CDR2 is SNEGSKA (reference sequence). The CDR3 nucleotides read TGCAGTGCGTTGCGGGGTGTCAACGAGCAGTACTTC. It codes for CSALRGVNEQYF.

This clonotype was counted a single time. The rearrangement joins TRBV2 to TRBJ2-7; D is perhaps TRBD1 (6 bases). This CDR3 comprises 15 residues. Germline-derived CDR1 and CDR2 are SNHLY and FYNNEI. V lost 6 bases, J lost 0 bases, and 15 bases lay in between. CDR3 residues: CASSQDSQSSYEQYF. CDR3 bases: TGTGCCAGCAGCCAGGACAGTCAGAGCTCCTACGAGCAGTACTTC.

This chain connects TRBV5-1 to TRBJ2-3, with a weak D call TRBD2 (5 bases). V lost 2 bases and J lost 0, with 7 bases in between. The CDR3 has 14 amino acids. The V gene's germline CDR1 is SGHRS and CDR2 YFSETQ. The CDR3 loop is CASSFSASTDTQYF. CDR3 nucleotides: TGCGCCAGCAGCTTTAGCGCCAGCACAGATACGCAGTATTTT.

The chain recombines TRBV7-9 with TRBJ1-2; 10 nucleotides line up with TRBD1. The CDR3 has 14 residues. The V gene's germline CDR1 is SEHNR and CDR2 FQNEAQ (reference sequence). V dropped 4 bases and J dropped 8; count of bases not matched to a gene: 7. Here the CDR3 DNA reads TGTGCCAGCAGCTATGAGAGACAGGGGGCAGGCTACACCTTC. Amino acids: CASSYERQGAGYTF. Drawing the rest from reference TRBV7-9 and TRBJ1-2, the complete variable domain is DTGVSQNPRHKITKRGQNVTFRCDPISEHNRLYWYRQTLGQGPEFLTYFQNEAQLEKSRLLSDRFSAERPKGSFSTLEIQRTEQGDSAMYLCASSYERQGAGYTFGSGTRLTVV.

V gene TRBV2 combines with J gene TRBJ1-5, with 8 bases aligning to TRBD1. Germline V gene lookup returns CDR1 SNHLY and CDR2 FYNNEI. This CDR3 is built from 15 residues. The CDR3 protein is CARDRGTGNDQPQHF. CDR3 sequence (DNA): TGTGCTAGAGATCGGGGGACAGGCAACGATCAGCCCCAGCATTTT.

The chain combines TRBV30 with TRBJ1-3, with D tentatively TRBD1 (6 bases). The CDR3 runs 15 residues. Germline assignment: CDR1 GTSNPN and CDR2 SVGIG (reference sequence). V was shortened by 1 base and J by 5 bases, with 15 bases between the two germline ends. The CDR3 DNA reads TGTGCCTGGAGTGGCGGGACAACACGGCGAAACACCATATATTTT. Translated: CAWSGGTTRRNTIYF.

This clonotype showed up many times. This chain links TRBV4-1 with TRBJ1-1; D ambiguous. The CDR3 runs 13 residues. Between the trimmed V and J ends, which lost 8 bases and 5 bases, there was a span of 15 bases. Germline V lookup: CDR1 MGHRA, CDR2 YSYEKL. DNA for the CDR3: TGCGCCAGCCGCAGCGTCGGAAGGACTGAAGCTTTCTTT. Translating it yields CASRSVGRTEAFF.

This clonotype appeared many times. The chain combines TRBV5-1 with TRBJ1-5, with D maybe TRBD1 (6 bases). Germline V lookup: CDR1 SGHRS, CDR2 YFSETQ. The ends were cut back, 4 bases at V and 7 bases at J, with 18 bases in the middle. This CDR3 has 15 amino acids. In nucleotides, the CDR3 is TGCGCCAGCAGCCCCCTAGGGGGGCCCGGGCAGCCCCAGCATTTT. Translating it yields CASSPLGGPGQPQHF.

The DNA of the CDR3 is TGCAGTGTGCAGAGGAGAACCACAGATACGCAGTATTTT. It codes for CSVQRRTTDTQYF. This sequence joins TRBV20-1 and TRBJ2-3; D remains unclear. From germline, CDR1 is DFQATT and CDR2 SNEGSKA (reference sequence). Trimming pared 7 bases from V and 2 bases from J, leaving 13 bases between. The CDR3 loop spans 13 amino acids.

In DNA form, the CDR3 reads TGTGCCAGCAGAAGACAGGGCGTAGCCGGGGAGCTGTTTTTT. This sequence encodes CASRRQGVAGELFF. V gene TRBV28 combines with J gene TRBJ2-2; TRBD1 matches 7 bases. The CDR3 contains 14 residues. CDR1 is MDHEN and CDR2 is SYDVKM in the germline V gene. Unmatched junction bases numbered 7, after V lost 6 bases and J lost 6 bases.